The T cell receptor beta chain under discussion was sequenced for a study of blood T cell repertoires in COVID-19. Study information: Acute and convalescent COVID-19 samples came from the United States, Italy and Spain.

The study recruited people aged 18 to 89 years across 24 US areas. CDR1 and CDR2 from the germline V gene are MNHEY and SMNVEV (reference sequence). CDR3 length: 14 amino acids. Deletions cut 5 bases from V and 1 base from J, with 12 bases between. The data were produced by immunoSEQ multiplex PCR, yet TCRdb's version contains in-frame clones alone and is incomplete. The sample shows fewer than 400,000 clones, roughly 86% of them seen only once. This clonotype originated in a woman between 18 and 30 years old who had recovered from COVID-19. This chain uses TRBV27 with TRBJ2-7; possibly TRBD2 for D (6 bases). Sequenced: PBMCs or T cells enriched from blood (not recorded which). CDR3 sequence (DNA): TGTGCCAGCAGTCCTGGAGGGGCTTCCTACGAGCAGTACTTC. Translating gives CASSPGGASYEQYF.